The 16 T cell receptor beta chains presented below share a single source sample, sequenced in a study of immune evolution from preneoplasia to lung adenocarcinoma. Measured with immunoSEQ multiplex PCR; TCRdb has only the in-frame clones, and not every one. The sample includes 4,500 to 5,000 clones, roughly 79% of them seen just once. The sequencing sample was made of FFPE minimally invasive lung adenocarcinoma tissue. All receptors come from a person between 65 and 79 years old with lung adenocarcinoma.

This clone has more than one count but fewer than ten. The chain couples TRBV11-1 to TRBJ1-1; D is uncertain. The CDR3 has 13 amino acids. The V end lost 3 bases, the J end lost 1 base, and 6 bases lay between the germline ends. Germline V gene data show CDR1 as SGHAT and CDR2 as FQDESV (reference sequence). CDR3 in amino acids: CASSFQQNTEAFF. The CDR3 DNA sequence: TGTGCCAGCAGCTTCCAGCAGAACACTGAAGCTTTCTTT.

This clone was picked up a small number of times. J is TRBJ2-5 and V is TRBV7-9; the D is unclear. V dropped 4 bases and J dropped 3 bases, with 9 bases sitting between them. The CDR3 is 13 residues long. Germline CDR1 SEHNR, CDR2 FQNEAQ (reference sequence). The DNA of the CDR3 is TGTGCCAGCAGCTCCCCTCCGAAAGAGACCCAGTACTTC. Its translation: CASSSPPKETQYF.

V usage is TRBV5-6 and J usage is TRBJ2-7, with 7 bases identical to TRBD2. Looked up from germline, CDR1 is SGHDT and CDR2 is YYEEEE. V trimming: 4 bases; J trimming: 7 bases; junction bases outside the gene matches: 2. This CDR3 has 11 amino acids. CDR3 nucleotide sequence: TGTGCCAGCAGCGGAGCGGGGGAGCAGTACTTC. This codes for CASSGAGEQYF.

The CDR3 DNA follows: TGTGCCTGGGGTACAGGGGGAAGATATGGAGGCTACACCTTC. It translates to CAWGTGGRYGGYTF. The chain links TRBV30 to TRBJ1-2, with 8 bases lining up with TRBD1. The germline gives CDR1 GTSNPN, CDR2 SVGIG (reference sequence). V was clipped by 5 bases and J by 8 bases; unmatched bases: 13. The CDR3 sequence is 14 residues long.

This clone was detected once. V and J are TRBV19 and TRBJ1-1; 10 nucleotides agree with TRBD1. Per germline, CDR1 LNHDA and CDR2 SQIVND (reference sequence). This CDR3 has 17 residues. The V gene end was trimmed by 4 bases and the J gene end by 1 base; junction bases not matched to a gene: 9. The CDR3 coding sequence is TGTGCCAGTAGTAGTCCCCGGGACAGGGGCCAGAACACTGAAGCTTTCTTT. Its protein product is CASSSPRDRGQNTEAFF.

The table lists this clone with a few counts. The chain joins TRBV9 to TRBJ2-3; 7 bases are a match to TRBD2. CDR1 is SGDLS, CDR2 YYNGEE, per germline. The V segment lost 3 bases and the J segment 0 bases; nucleotides outside the gene matches: 7. CDR3 length: 16 amino acids. The CDR3 region is CASSDVGGTSTDTQYF. The CDR3 nucleotides are TGTGCCAGCAGCGACGTGGGGGGGACTAGCACAGATACGCAGTATTTT.

As for this clone: The same CDR3 also results from other DNA sequences found in this sample. The rearrangement joins TRBV10-3 to TRBJ2-7; D is perhaps TRBD1 (5 bases). Germline V lookup: CDR1 ENHRY, CDR2 SYGVKD. Trimming stripped 0 bases from V and 5 bases from J, with 11 bases between. The CDR3 sequence is 14 residues long. CDR3 sequence (DNA): TGTGCCATCAGTGAGTCGCCAGGGAAGAACGAGCAGTACTTC. Amino acid sequence: CAISESPGKNEQYF.

V gene TRBV25-1 combines with J gene TRBJ1-1; D ambiguous. The CDR3 length is 13 residues. In germline, CDR1 is MGHDK, CDR2 SYGVNS. The germline V and J ends were trimmed by 5 bases and 1 base, with 8 bases remaining between them. CDR3 region: CASSRRENTEAFF. CDR3 DNA sequence: TGTGCCAGCAGTCGGAGAGAGAACACTGAAGCTTTCTTT.

This clone was seen a few times. The chain combines TRBV2 with TRBJ2-3, with D unclear. Trimming removed 7 bases at V and 0 bases at J, with 11 bases between. The germline V gene has CDR1 SNHLY and CDR2 FYNNEI. This CDR3 is built from 14 residues. The CDR3 loop reads CASKADLSTDTQYF. DNA for the CDR3: TGTGCCAGCAAGGCGGACCTAAGCACAGATACGCAGTATTTT.

The table lists this clone with a count of one. The chain carries TRBV9 and TRBJ2-2; weak D call: TRBD2 (6 bases). CDR1 and CDR2 (germline): SGDLS, YYNGEE. This CDR3 spans 17 amino acids. V shed 4 bases and J shed 7 bases, with 23 bases lying between them. The CDR3 loop is CASSLEPRDFQIGELFF. DNA for the CDR3: TGTGCCAGCAGCCTAGAGCCCCGGGACTTTCAGATCGGGGAGCTGTTTTTT. Based on the CDR3 plus reference TRBV9 and TRBJ2-2, the full variable domain is DSGVTQTPKHLITATGQRVTLRCSPRSGDLSVYWYQQSLDQGLQFLIQYYNGEERAKGNILERFSAQQFPDLHSELNLSSLELGDSALYFCASSLEPRDFQIGELFFGEGSRLTVL.

The genes are TRBV7-9 and TRBJ2-5; 9 bases align to TRBD2. Trimming cost V 5 bases and J 2 bases; bases outside gene matches: 6. The V gene's germline CDR1 is SEHNR and CDR2 FQNEAQ (reference sequence). The length of the CDR3 is 15 residues. The CDR3 coding sequence is TGTGCCAGCAGCCCGGGACTAGCAATGCAAGAGACCCAGTACTTC. Protein product: CASSPGLAMQETQYF.

This clone came up once. The genes are TRBV5-1 and TRBJ2-1; TRBD2 matches 14 bases. The V and J ends lost 3 bases and 2 bases, in that order; junction bases with no gene match: 10. The CDR3 is 19 residues long. In germline, CDR1 is SGHRS, CDR2 YFSETQ. CDR3 protein: CASSSSGTSGSKTYNEQFF. The CDR3 nucleotides are TGCGCCAGCAGCTCCTCCGGGACTAGCGGGAGTAAAACCTACAATGAGCAGTTCTTC. Filled out from reference TRBV5-1 and TRBJ2-1, the complete variable domain reads KAGVTQTPRYLIKTRGQQVTLSCSPISGHRSVSWYQQTPGQGLQFLFEYFSETQRNKGNFPGRFSGRQFSNSRSEMNVSTLELGDSALYLCASSSSGTSGSKTYNEQFFGPGTRLTVL.

The V gene is TRBV19, the J gene TRBJ1-1; possible D gene TRBD1, 6 bases. Germline values: CDR1 LNHDA, CDR2 SQIVND (reference sequence). This CDR3 spans 15 amino acids. Trimming cost V 5 bases and J 5 bases, with 18 bases left between them. The CDR3 loop reads CASSPSTGGSTEAFF. The DNA for the CDR3 is TGTGCCAGTAGTCCGTCGACAGGCGGCTCGACTGAAGCTTTCTTT.

The chain couples TRBV19 to TRBJ2-7, with 8 bases matching TRBD2. The CDR3 has 15 residues. CDR1 is LNHDA and CDR2 is SQIVND in the germline V gene (reference sequence). Trimming cost V 3 bases and J 3 bases; bases outside gene matches: 7. The CDR3 loop reads CASSIGTRRRYEQYF. In nucleotides, the CDR3 is TGTGCCAGTAGTATCGGGACTAGACGGCGCTACGAGCAGTACTTC.

The chain has TRBV6-1 and TRBJ1-1; D not resolved. CDR1 is MNHNS, CDR2 SASEGT, per germline. This CDR3 spans 14 amino acids. V was shortened by 4 bases and J by 4 bases, with 13 bases between the two germline ends. DNA for the CDR3: TGTGCCAGCAGTGCCAACGGTGGTAGCACTGAAGCTTTCTTT. Protein: CASSANGGSTEAFF.

CDR3 sequence: CASSSQGADTQYF. In DNA, the CDR3 is TGCGCCAGCAGCTCGCAGGGGGCAGATACGCAGTATTTT. The genes are TRBV5-1 and TRBJ2-3; TRBD1 matches 7 bases. Trimming at V came to 3 bases and at J to 4 bases, leaving 2 bases not matched to a gene. This CDR3 is built from 13 residues. Germline CDR1 reads SGHRS; CDR2 reads YFSETQ.